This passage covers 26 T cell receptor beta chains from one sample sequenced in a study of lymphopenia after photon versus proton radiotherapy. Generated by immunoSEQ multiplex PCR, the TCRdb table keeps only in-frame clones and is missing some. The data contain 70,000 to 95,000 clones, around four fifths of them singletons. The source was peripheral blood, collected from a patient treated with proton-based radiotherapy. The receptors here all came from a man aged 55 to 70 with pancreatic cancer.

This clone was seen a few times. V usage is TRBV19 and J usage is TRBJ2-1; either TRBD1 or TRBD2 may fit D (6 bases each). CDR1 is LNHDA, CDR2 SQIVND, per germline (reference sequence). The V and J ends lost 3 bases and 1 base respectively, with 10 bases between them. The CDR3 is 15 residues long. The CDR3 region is CASSIGGTSYNEQFF. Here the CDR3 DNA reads TGTGCCAGTAGTATCGGGGGCACGTCCTACAATGAGCAGTTCTTC.

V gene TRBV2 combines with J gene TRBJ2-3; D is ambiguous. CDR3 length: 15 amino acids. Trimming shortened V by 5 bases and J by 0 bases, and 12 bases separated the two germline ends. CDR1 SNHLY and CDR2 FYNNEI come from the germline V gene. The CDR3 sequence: CASSPRTASTDTQYF. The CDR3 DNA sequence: TGTGCCAGCAGTCCCCGAACAGCTAGCACAGATACGCAGTATTTT. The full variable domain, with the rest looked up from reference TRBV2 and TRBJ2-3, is EPEVTQTPSHQVTQMGQEVILRCVPISNHLYFYWYRQILGQKVEFLVSFYNNEISEKSEIFDDQFSVERPDGSNFTLKIRSTKLEDSAMYFCASSPRTASTDTQYFGPGTRLTVL.

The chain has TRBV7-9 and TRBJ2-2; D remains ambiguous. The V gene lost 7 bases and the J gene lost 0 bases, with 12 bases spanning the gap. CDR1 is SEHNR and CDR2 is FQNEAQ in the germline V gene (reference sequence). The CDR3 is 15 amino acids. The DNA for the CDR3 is TGTGCCAGCACGCTGAAAAACGCGAACACCGGGGAGCTGTTTTTT. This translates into CASTLKNANTGELFF.

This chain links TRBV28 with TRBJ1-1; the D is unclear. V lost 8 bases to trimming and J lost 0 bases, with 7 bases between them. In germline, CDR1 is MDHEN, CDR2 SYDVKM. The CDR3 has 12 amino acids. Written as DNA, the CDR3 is TGTGCCAGCGGAACCATGAACACTGAAGCTTTCTTT. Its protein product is CASGTMNTEAFF.

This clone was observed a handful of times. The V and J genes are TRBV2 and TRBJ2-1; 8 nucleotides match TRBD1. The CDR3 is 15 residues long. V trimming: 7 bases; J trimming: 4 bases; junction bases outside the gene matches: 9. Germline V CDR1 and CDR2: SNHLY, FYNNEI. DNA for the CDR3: TGTGCCAGCAAATCACCGGGACAGGCTTACAATGAGCAGTTCTTC. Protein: CASKSPGQAYNEQFF.

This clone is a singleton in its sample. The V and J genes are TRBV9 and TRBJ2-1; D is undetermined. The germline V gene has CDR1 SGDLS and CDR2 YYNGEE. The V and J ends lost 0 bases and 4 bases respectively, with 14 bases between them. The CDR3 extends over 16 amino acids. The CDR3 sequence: CASSVEAQPVYNEQFF. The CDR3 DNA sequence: TGTGCCAGCAGCGTAGAGGCCCAACCGGTTTACAATGAGCAGTTCTTC. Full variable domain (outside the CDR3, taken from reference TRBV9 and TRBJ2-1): DSGVTQTPKHLITATGQRVTLRCSPRSGDLSVYWYQQSLDQGLQFLIQYYNGEERAKGNILERFSAQQFPDLHSELNLSSLELGDSALYFCASSVEAQPVYNEQFFGPGTRLTVL.

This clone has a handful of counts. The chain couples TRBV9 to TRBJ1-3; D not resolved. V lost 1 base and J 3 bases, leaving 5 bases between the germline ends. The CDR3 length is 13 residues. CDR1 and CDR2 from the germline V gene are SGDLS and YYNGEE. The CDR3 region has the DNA TGTGCCAGCAGCGTACATGGTGGAAACACCATATATTTT. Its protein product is CASSVHGGNTIYF.

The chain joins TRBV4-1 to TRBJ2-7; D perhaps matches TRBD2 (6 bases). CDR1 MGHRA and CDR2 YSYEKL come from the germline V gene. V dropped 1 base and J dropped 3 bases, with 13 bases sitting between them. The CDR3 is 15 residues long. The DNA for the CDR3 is TGCGCCAGCAGCCAAGGGGGAGGCCGGAGCTACGAGCAGTACTTC. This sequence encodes CASSQGGGRSYEQYF.

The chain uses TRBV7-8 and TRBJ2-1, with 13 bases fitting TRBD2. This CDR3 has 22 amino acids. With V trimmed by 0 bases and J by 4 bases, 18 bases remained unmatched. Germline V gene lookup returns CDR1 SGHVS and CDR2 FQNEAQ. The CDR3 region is CASSLAGLAGVSVVPKYNEQFF. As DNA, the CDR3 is TGTGCCAGCAGCTTAGCTGGACTAGCGGGAGTCTCAGTCGTTCCGAAATACAATGAGCAGTTCTTC.

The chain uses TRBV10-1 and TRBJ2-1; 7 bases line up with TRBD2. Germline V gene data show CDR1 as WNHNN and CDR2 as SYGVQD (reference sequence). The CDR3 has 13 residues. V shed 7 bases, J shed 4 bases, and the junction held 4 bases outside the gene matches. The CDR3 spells CASNPGGYNEQFF. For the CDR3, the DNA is TGCGCCAGCAACCCGGGAGGATACAATGAGCAGTTCTTC.

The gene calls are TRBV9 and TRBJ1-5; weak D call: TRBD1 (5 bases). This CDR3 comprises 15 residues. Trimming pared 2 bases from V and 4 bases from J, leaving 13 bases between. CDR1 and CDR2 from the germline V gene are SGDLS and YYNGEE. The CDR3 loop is CASSVGTETNQPQHF. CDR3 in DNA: TGTGCCAGCAGCGTTGGGACGGAGACTAATCAGCCCCAGCATTTT.

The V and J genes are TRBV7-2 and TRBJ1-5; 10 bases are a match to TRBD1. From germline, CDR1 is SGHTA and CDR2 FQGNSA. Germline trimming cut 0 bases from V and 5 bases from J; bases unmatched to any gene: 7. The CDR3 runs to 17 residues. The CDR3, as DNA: TGTGCCAGCAGCTTAGCCCTCGTGACAGGGGGCGATCAGCCCCAGCATTTT. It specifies CASSLALVTGGDQPQHF. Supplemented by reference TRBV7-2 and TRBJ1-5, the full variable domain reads GAGVSQSPSNKVTEKGKDVELRCDPISGHTALYWYRQSLGQGLEFLIYFQGNSAPDKSGLPSDRFSAERTGGSVSTLTIQRTQQEDSAVYLCASSLALVTGGDQPQHFGDGTRLSIL.

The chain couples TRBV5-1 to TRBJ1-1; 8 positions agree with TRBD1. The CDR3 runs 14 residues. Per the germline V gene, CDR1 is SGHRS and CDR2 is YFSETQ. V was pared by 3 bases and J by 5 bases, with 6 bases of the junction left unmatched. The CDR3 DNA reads TGCGCCAGCAGCTCGACTACAGGGGGAACTGAAGCTTTCTTT. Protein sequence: CASSSTTGGTEAFF.

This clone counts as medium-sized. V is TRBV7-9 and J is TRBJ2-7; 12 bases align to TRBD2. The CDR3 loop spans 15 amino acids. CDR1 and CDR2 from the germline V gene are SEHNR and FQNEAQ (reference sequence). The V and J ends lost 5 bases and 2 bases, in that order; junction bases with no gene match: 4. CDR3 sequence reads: CASSGLAGSTYEQYF. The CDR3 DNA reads TGTGCCAGCAGCGGACTAGCGGGATCTACCTACGAGCAGTACTTC. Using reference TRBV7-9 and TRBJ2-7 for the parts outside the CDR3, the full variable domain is DTGVSQNPRHKITKRGQNVTFRCDPISEHNRLYWYRQTLGQGPEFLTYFQNEAQLEKSRLLSDRFSAERPKGSFSTLEIQRTEQGDSAMYLCASSGLAGSTYEQYFGPGTRLTVT.

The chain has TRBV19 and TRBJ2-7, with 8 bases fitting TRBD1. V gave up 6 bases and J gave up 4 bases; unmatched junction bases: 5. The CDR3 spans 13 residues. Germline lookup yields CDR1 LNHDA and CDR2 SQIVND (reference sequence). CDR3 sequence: CASSRGQGYEQYF. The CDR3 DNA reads TGTGCCAGTAGCCGCGGACAGGGTTACGAGCAGTACTTC.

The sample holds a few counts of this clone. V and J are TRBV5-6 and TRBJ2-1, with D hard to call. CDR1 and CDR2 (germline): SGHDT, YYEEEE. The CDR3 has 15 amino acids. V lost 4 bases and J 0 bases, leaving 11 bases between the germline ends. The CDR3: CASSPRWGSYNEQFF. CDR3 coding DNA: TGTGCCAGCAGCCCCCGGTGGGGCTCCTACAATGAGCAGTTCTTC. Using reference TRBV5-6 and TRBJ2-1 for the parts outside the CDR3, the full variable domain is DAGVTQSPTHLIKTRGQQVTLRCSPKSGHDTVSWYQQALGQGPQFIFQYYEEEERQRGNFPDRFSGHQFPNYSSELNVNALLLGDSALYLCASSPRWGSYNEQFFGPGTRLTVL.

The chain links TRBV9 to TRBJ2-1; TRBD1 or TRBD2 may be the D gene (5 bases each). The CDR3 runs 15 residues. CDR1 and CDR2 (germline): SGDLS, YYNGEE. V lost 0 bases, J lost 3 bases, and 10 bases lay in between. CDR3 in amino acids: CASSVEGRNYNEQFF. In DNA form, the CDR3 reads TGTGCCAGCAGCGTAGAGGGACGAAACTACAATGAGCAGTTCTTC.

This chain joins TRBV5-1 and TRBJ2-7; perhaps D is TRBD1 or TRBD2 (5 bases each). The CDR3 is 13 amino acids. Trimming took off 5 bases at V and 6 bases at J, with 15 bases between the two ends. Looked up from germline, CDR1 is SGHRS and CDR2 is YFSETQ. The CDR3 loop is CASSRGPALEQYF. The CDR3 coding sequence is TGCGCCAGCAGTCGGGGACCCGCGCTCGAGCAGTACTTC. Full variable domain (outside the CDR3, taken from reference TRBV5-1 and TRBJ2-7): KAGVTQTPRYLIKTRGQQVTLSCSPISGHRSVSWYQQTPGQGLQFLFEYFSETQRNKGNFPGRFSGRQFSNSRSEMNVSTLELGDSALYLCASSRGPALEQYFGPGTRLTVT.

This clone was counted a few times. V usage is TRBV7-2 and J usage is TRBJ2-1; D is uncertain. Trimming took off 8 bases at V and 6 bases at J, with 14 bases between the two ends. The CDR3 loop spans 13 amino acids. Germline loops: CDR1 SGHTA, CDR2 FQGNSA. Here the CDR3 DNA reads TGTGCCAGCTCCCCTAATGCGGCCAATGAGCAGTTCTTC. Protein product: CASSPNAANEQFF.

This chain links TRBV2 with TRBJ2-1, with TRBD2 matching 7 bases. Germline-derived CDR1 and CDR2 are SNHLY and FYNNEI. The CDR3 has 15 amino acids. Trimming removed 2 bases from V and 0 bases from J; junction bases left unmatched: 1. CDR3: CASSERDYSYNEQFF. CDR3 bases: TGTGCCAGCAGTGAAAGGGACTACTCCTACAATGAGCAGTTCTTC.

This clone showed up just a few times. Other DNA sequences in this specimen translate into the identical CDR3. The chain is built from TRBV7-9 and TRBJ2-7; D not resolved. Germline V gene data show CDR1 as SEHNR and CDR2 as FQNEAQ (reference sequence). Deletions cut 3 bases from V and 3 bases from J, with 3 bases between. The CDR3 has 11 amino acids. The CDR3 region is CASSLDYEQYF. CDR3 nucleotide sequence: TGTGCCAGCAGCTTGGACTACGAGCAGTACTTC. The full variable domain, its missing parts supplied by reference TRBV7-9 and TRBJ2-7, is DTGVSQNPRHKITKRGQNVTFRCDPISEHNRLYWYRQTLGQGPEFLTYFQNEAQLEKSRLLSDRFSAERPKGSFSTLEIQRTEQGDSAMYLCASSLDYEQYFGPGTRLTVT.

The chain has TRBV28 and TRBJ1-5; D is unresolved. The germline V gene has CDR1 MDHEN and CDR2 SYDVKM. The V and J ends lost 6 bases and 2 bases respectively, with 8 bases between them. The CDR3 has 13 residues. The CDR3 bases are TGTGCCAGCAGAGTCCTCGGCAATCAGCCCCAGCATTTT. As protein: CASRVLGNQPQHF.

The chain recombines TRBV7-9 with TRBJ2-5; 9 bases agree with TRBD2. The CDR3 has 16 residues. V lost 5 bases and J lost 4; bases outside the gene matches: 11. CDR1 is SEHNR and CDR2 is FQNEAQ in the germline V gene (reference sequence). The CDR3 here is CASSPLRAGGGETQYF. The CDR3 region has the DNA TGTGCCAGCAGCCCCCTTAGAGCGGGAGGTGGAGAGACCCAGTACTTC.

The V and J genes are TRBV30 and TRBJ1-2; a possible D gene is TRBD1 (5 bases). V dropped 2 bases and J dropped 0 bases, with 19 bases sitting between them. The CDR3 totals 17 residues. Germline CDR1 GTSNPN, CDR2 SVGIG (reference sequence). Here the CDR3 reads CAWSRGAGKPTNYGYTF. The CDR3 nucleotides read TGTGCCTGGAGTCGGGGAGCAGGGAAACCAACTAACTATGGCTACACCTTC.

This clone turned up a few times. CDR3: CASSQALAGNSPLHF. Here the CDR3 DNA reads TGTGCCAGCAGCCAAGCTTTGGCAGGGAATTCACCCCTCCACTTT. The rearrangement links TRBV14 to TRBJ1-6, with a weak D call TRBD1 (5 bases). Trimming shortened V by 1 base and J by 7 bases, and 11 bases separated the two germline ends. Germline V gene sequence: CDR1 SGHDN, CDR2 FVKESK. The length of the CDR3 is 15 residues.

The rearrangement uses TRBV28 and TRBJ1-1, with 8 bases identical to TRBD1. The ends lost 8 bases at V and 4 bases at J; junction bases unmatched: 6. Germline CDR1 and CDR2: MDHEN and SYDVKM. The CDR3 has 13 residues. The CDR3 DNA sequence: TGTGCCAGCCACACAGGGGGGGGCACTGAAGCTTTCTTT. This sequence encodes CASHTGGGTEAFF.